This T cell receptor (beta chain) appears in the sequencing data of a study of blood T cell repertoires in COVID-19. As for the study in general: Some COVID-19 samples were acute and others convalescent; all came from the United States, Italy and Spain. In each case, the material was cDNA or gDNA derived from T cells, B-cell-depleted T cells, or PBMCs.

V lost 6 bases and J 4 bases, leaving 13 bases between the germline ends. CDR3 length: 13 residues. Looked up from germline, CDR1 is MNHEY and CDR2 is SVGAGI. As processed by the authors: Amplification with reference gene primers provided the estimates of nucleated cell counts. Profiled with immunoSEQ multiplex PCR; TCRdb holds only in-frame clones, not every one. V and J calls and clone size are given by that table; D and trimming were obtained from the DNA. The table has 240,000 or so clones, roughly 79% seen once. Input material: peripheral blood. The chain couples TRBV6-5 to TRBJ2-7, with D uncertain. This TCR came from a woman of 80 years or more with acute or convalescent COVID-19. CDR3 sequence: CASSSNTAYEQYF. The CDR3 DNA reads TGTGCCAGCAGCTCCAACACAGCTTACGAGCAGTACTTC.